This T cell receptor beta chain was identified in a study of T-cell reconstitution after alpha-beta-depleted transplantation in children. This clonotype was detected ten times or more. TCRbeta library preparation incorporated unique molecular identifiers. TCRdb re-called the PCR reads with MiXCR, one entry per CDR3 protein. The sample carries some 200,000 distinct CDR3 sequences, around 10% recorded once. Germline lookup yields CDR1 MNHEY and CDR2 SVGAGI. V gave up 3 bases and J gave up 3 bases, with 12 bases separating them. The CDR3 length is 15 residues. This chain links TRBV6-5 with TRBJ1-5; the D is unclear. This receptor was identified in a human donor who donated a stem cell graft to a child with acute lymphoblastic leukemia. Source: PBMCs from the stem cell graft donor, taken from the stem cell graft. Here the CDR3 DNA reads TGTGCCAGCAGTTATGGTCCGGCTTCCAATCAGCCCCAGCATTTT. Translating it yields CASSYGPASNQPQHF.